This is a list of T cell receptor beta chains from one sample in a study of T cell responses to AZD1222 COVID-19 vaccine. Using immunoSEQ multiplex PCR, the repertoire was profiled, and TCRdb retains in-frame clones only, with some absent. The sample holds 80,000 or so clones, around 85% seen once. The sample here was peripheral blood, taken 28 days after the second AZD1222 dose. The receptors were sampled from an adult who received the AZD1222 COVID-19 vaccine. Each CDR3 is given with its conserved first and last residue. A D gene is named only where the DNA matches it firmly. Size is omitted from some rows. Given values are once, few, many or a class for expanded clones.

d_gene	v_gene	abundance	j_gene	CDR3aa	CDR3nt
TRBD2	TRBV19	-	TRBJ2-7	CASSIVTSGGAPEQYF	TGTGCCAGTAGTATAGTGACTAGCGGGGGAGCTCCCGAGCAGTACTTC
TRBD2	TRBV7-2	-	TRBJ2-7	CASAASGGPDEQYF	TGTGCCAGTGCCGCTAGCGGGGGACCCGACGAGCAGTACTTC
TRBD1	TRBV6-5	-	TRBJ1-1	CASRGGQYTEAFF	TGTGCCAGCCGAGGGGGACAGTACACTGAAGCTTTCTTT
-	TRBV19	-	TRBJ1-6	CASSIDAGKPLHF	TGTGCCAGTAGTATAGACGCCGGGAAACCCCTCCACTTT
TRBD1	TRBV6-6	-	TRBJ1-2	CASTRTGENYGYTF	TGTGCCAGCACCCGGACAGGGGAGAACTATGGCTACACCTTC
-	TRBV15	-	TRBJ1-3	CATSGISGTASSGNTIYF	TGTGCCACCAGCGGTATCTCCGGGACGGCGTCTTCTGGAAACACCATATATTTT
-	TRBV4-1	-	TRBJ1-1	CASSQDAGVGTEAFF	TGCGCCAGCAGCCAAGATGCGGGAGTGGGGACTGAAGCTTTCTTT
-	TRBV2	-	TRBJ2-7	CASRDRTGGGEQYF	TGTGCCAGCAGGGACCGTACGGGGGGCGGCGAGCAGTACTTC
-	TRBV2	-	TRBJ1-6	CASSDLGPRNSPLHF	TGTGCCAGCAGTGATTTGGGACCGAGGAATTCACCCCTCCACTTT
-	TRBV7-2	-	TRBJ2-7	CASSLLRGTYEQYF	TGTGCCAGCAGCCTACTAAGGGGGACCTACGAGCAGTACTTC
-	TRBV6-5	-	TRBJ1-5	CASSLVQPQHF	TGTGCCAGCAGTTTAGTTCAGCCCCAGCATTTT
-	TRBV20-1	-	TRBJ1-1	CSASRGREMAEAFF	TGCAGTGCTAGTCGTGGCAGGGAAATGGCTGAAGCTTTCTTT
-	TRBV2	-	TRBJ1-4	CASRRTGGTTNEKLFF	TGTGCCAGCAGGAGAACCGGTGGGACAACTAATGAAAAACTGTTTTTT
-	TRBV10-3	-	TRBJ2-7	CAISREFTYEQYF	TGTGCCATCAGTAGGGAGTTCACCTACGAGCAGTACTTC
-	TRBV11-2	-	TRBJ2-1	CASSFSTSRDEQFF	TGTGCCAGCAGCTTTTCGACTAGTCGCGATGAGCAGTTCTTC
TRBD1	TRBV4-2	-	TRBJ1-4	CASSGWTGKNEKLFF	TGTGCCAGCAGCGGCTGGACAGGGAAGAATGAAAAACTGTTTTTT
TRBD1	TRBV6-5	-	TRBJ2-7	CASSYAGTDLYEQYF	TGTGCCAGCAGTTACGCTGGGACAGACTTATACGAGCAGTACTTC
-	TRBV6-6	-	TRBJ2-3	CASSYGVDTQYF	TGTGCCAGCAGTTATGGGGTGGATACGCAGTATTTT
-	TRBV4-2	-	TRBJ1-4	CASSQDRSEKLFF	TGTGCCAGCAGCCAAGATAGGAGTGAAAAACTGTTTTTT
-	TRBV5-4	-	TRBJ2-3	CASSLESSRGILDF	TGTGCCAGCAGCTTGGAGAGTAGCCGGGGTATTCTTGACTTT
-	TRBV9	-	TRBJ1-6	CASGGDFGSSYNSPLHF	TGTGCCAGCGGGGGAGATTTTGGGAGCTCCTATAATTCACCCCTCCACTTT
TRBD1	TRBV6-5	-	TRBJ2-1	CASGKDRGNLGEQFF	TGTGCCAGCGGCAAGGACAGGGGGAACCTCGGTGAGCAGTTCTTC
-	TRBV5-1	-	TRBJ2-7	CASSSAEGLPSDEQYF	TGCGCCAGCAGCTCGGCAGAGGGGCTCCCTTCTGACGAGCAGTACTTC
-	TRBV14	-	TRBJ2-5	CASSQDLDRWGTQYF	TGTGCCAGCAGCCAAGATCTGGACAGATGGGGGACCCAGTACTTC
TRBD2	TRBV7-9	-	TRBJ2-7	CASSLGGREEQYF	TGTGCCAGCAGCCTGGGGGGGAGGGAAGAGCAGTACTTC
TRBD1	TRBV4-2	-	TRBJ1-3	CASSLMKQGPLNTIYF	TGTGCCAGCAGCCTCATGAAACAGGGGCCTTTAAACACCATATATTTT
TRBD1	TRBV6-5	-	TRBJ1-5	CASRLKDRANQPQHF	TGTGCCAGCAGGCTCAAGGACAGGGCTAATCAGCCCCAGCATTTT
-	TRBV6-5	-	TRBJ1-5	CASTLDGNQPQHF	TGTGCCAGCACCCTGGACGGCAATCAGCCCCAGCATTTT
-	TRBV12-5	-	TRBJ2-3	CASGADTRADTQYF	TGTGCTAGTGGTGCCGACACTAGAGCCGATACGCAGTATTTT
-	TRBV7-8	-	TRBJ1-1	CASSLVDANTEAFF	TGTGCCAGCAGCTTAGTAGATGCTAACACTGAAGCTTTCTTT
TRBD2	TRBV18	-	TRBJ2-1	CASSLTLAGGYNEQFF	TGTGCCAGCTCACTAACCTTAGCGGGGGGCTACAATGAGCAGTTCTTC
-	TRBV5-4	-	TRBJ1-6	CAGASSSYNSPLHF	TGTGCCGGCGCAAGCAGCTCCTATAATTCACCCCTCCACTTT
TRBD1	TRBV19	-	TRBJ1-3	CASQPGQGFGNTIYF	TGTGCCAGCCAACCGGGACAGGGGTTTGGAAACACCATATATTTT
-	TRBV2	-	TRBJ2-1	CASRITGQNNEQFF	TGTGCCAGCAGGATCACTGGACAGAACAATGAGCAGTTCTTC
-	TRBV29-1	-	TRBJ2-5	CSVSLIGGETQYF	TGCAGCGTTAGCTTAATCGGGGGAGAGACCCAGTACTTC
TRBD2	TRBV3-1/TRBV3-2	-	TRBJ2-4	CASSPPPAERGHKNIQYF	TGTGCCAGCAGCCCACCCCCGGCGGAGCGGGGGCACAAAAACATTCAGTACTTC
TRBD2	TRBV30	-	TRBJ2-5	CAWSTASGGKETQYF	TGTGCCTGGAGTACGGCTAGCGGGGGAAAAGAGACCCAGTACTTC
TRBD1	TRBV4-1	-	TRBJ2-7	CASSQGRDSLSYEQYF	TGCGCCAGCAGCCAGGGACGGGACAGCCTCTCCTACGAGCAGTACTTC
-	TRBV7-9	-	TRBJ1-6	CASSLVAEPNSPLHF	TGTGCCAGCAGCTTAGTCGCAGAGCCAAATTCACCCCTCCACTTT
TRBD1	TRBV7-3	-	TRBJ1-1	CASSSSTGGVGNTEAFF	TGTGCCAGCAGCTCGTCTACAGGGGGAGTAGGGAACACTGAAGCTTTCTTT
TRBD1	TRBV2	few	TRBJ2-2	CASSRDRENTGELFF	TGTGCCAGCAGCCGGGACAGGGAGAACACCGGGGAGCTGTTTTTT
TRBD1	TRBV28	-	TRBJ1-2	CASSLKPGTGAGYTF	TGTGCCAGCAGTCTAAAGCCCGGGACAGGGGCGGGCTACACCTTC
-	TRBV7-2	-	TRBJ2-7	CASSLRDGTYEQYF	TGTGCCAGCAGCTTACGGGACGGGACCTACGAGCAGTACTTC
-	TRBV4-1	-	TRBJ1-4	CASSQWGRDTNEKLFF	TGCGCCAGCAGCCAGTGGGGCAGGGACACTAATGAAAAACTGTTTTTT
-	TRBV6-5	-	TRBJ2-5	CASSYRGETQYF	TGTGCCAGCAGTTACCGGGGGGAGACCCAGTACTTC
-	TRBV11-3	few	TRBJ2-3	CASSTGRTDTQYF	TGTGCCAGCAGCACCGGACGGACAGATACGCAGTATTTT
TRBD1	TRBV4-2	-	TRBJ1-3	CASSQGGTGGFYSGNTIYF	TGTGCCAGCAGCCAAGGAGGGACAGGGGGCTTCTACTCTGGAAACACCATATATTTT
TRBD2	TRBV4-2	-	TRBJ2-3	CASSLQFAPSGSRDTQYF	TGTGCCAGCAGCCTCCAGTTTGCGCCTAGCGGGTCTAGAGATACGCAGTATTTT
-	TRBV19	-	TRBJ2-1	CASSIGASYNEQFF	TGTGCCAGTAGTATCGGGGCTAGCTACAATGAGCAGTTCTTC
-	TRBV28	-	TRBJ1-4	CASSFRSTNEKLFF	TGTGCCAGCAGTTTTCGGTCAACTAATGAAAAACTGTTTTTT
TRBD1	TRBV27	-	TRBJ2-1	CASPPTGISYNEQFF	TGTGCCAGCCCCCCGACAGGGATCTCCTACAATGAGCAGTTCTTC
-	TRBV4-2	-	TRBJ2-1	CASSRTQRLDNEQFF	TGTGCCAGCAGCCGAACGCAAAGACTGGACAATGAGCAGTTCTTC
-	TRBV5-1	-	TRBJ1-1	CASSLRVGAEAFF	TGCGCCAGCAGCTTGAGGGTAGGCGCTGAAGCTTTCTTT
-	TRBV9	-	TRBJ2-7	CASSVEGAYEQYF	TGTGCCAGCAGCGTAGAGGGTGCCTACGAGCAGTACTTC
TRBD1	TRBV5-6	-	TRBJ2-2	CASSLTGTGGAGELFF	TGTGCCAGCAGCTTAACCGGGACAGGGGGCGCCGGGGAGCTGTTTTTT
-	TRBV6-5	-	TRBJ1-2	CASKEPRRAAGYTF	TGTGCCAGCAAAGAACCTCGGCGGGCCGCGGGATACACCTTC
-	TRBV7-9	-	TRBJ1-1	CASSLGNAEAFF	TGTGCCAGCAGCTTAGGAAACGCTGAAGCTTTCTTT